The sequence of this TCR beta chain was determined in a study of OX40 agonist ivuxolimab in advanced cancers. Study context: A partial response was reached by three patients: one with hepatocellular carcinoma and two with cutaneous melanoma.

The method was immunoSEQ multiplex PCR; TCRdb's version includes in-frame clones alone and lacks a portion of them. Found here are about 93,000 clones, roughly nine tenths of them singletons; the top ten hold 0.45% to 0.55%. The CDR3 length is 15 residues. Germline CDR1 is SNHLY and CDR2 is FYNNEI. Trimming removed 7 bases from V and 2 bases from J; junction bases left unmatched: 10. This TCR came from an adult with an advanced solid tumor such as melanoma, head and neck, liver or kidney cancer. Sequenced here: CD4+ or CD8+ T cells sorted from blood, sampled in a trial of the OX40 agonist ivuxolimab. J is TRBJ1-1 and V is TRBV2; the match to TRBD1 covers 7 bases. The CDR3 DNA reads TGTGCCAGCACCCCGTCGACAGGGATCAACACTGAAGCTTTCTTT. Translated: CASTPSTGINTEAFF.